Presented here are 27 T cell receptor beta chains from one specimen sequenced in a study of blood T cells in healthy people across ages. Together with a sample-barcoded 5' primer, a J-beta primer mix was included in a second PCR lasting roughly 6 to 12 cycles. Each CDR3 protein is one row after TCRdb ran MiXCR on the 5' RACE reads. The sample contains roughly 2 million distinct CDR3 sequences, roughly 49% of which appear only once. The specimen sequenced was blood. These receptors originate from a woman aged 40-49 years in good health.

This clonotype was counted many times. The genes are TRBV7-2 and TRBJ2-5; TRBD2 agrees at 7 bases. CDR1 is SGHTA, CDR2 FQGNSA, per germline. The CDR3 runs to 13 residues. The J segment lost 5 bases and the V segment lost 6 bases, leaving 6 bases of the junction unmatched. This CDR3 reads CASRRTSVETQYF. CDR3 in DNA: TGTGCCAGCAGACGTACTAGCGTTGAGACCCAGTACTTC.

The rearrangement links TRBV20-1 to TRBJ2-7, with D unclear. Trimming left V 4 bases short and J 0 bases short, with 16 bases between. The CDR3 totals 15 residues. Per germline, CDR1 DFQATT and CDR2 SNEGSKA (reference sequence). The CDR3 is CSANPRHYRSYEQYF. CDR3 DNA sequence: TGCAGTGCTAACCCGAGGCACTATCGCTCCTACGAGCAGTACTTC.

This clonotype appeared a single time. This sequence joins TRBV4-1 and TRBJ1-1, with a possible D match to TRBD1 (5 bases). CDR1 is MGHRA and CDR2 is YSYEKL in the germline V gene. V was clipped by 1 base and J by 0 bases, with 15 bases between them. There are 17 residues in the CDR3. CDR3 DNA sequence: TGCGCCAGCAGCCAAGTTAGGGCAGGGAACATGAACACTGAAGCTTTCTTT. Translated, it gives CASSQVRAGNMNTEAFF.

The V gene is TRBV2, the J gene TRBJ1-4; 9 nucleotides line up with TRBD1. The V segment lost 6 bases and the J segment 7 bases; nucleotides outside the gene matches: 6. The CDR3 covers 14 residues. CDR1 and CDR2 from the germline V gene are SNHLY and FYNNEI. CDR3 protein: CASRRDRAGEKLFF. CDR3 nucleotide sequence: TGTGCCAGCAGGAGGGACAGGGCAGGTGAAAAACTGTTTTTT.

The chain carries TRBV27 and TRBJ2-1; 13 bases agree with TRBD2. This CDR3 region has 17 residues. V shed 5 bases and J 1 base; nucleotides not matched to a gene: 5. Germline V lookup: CDR1 MNHEY, CDR2 SMNVEV (reference sequence). The CDR3 bases are TGTGCCAGCAGTAAGACTAGCGGGGGGCAGTCCTACAATGAGCAGTTCTTC. Its translation: CASSKTSGGQSYNEQFF.

This clonotype turned up a few times. The chain employs TRBV5-1 and TRBJ2-5, with a tentative D call TRBD2 (5 bases). V lost 4 bases and J 5 bases, leaving 18 bases between the germline ends. The CDR3 totals 15 residues. Germline loops: CDR1 SGHRS, CDR2 YFSETQ. CDR3 DNA: TGCGCCAGCAGCACCGAGGAGGTGATTCGGGAGACCCAGTACTTC. Residues: CASSTEEVIRETQYF.

This clonotype was observed a few times. The V call is TRBV27, the J call TRBJ1-2; no definite D call. CDR3 length: 14 amino acids. Trimming removed 0 bases from V and 9 bases from J, with 14 bases in between. Germline V gene lookup returns CDR1 MNHEY and CDR2 SMNVEV (reference sequence). The CDR3 spells CASSLSLGYQSYTF. In DNA, the CDR3 is TGTGCCAGCAGTTTATCCCTTGGATACCAGAGCTACACCTTC.

Only a few counts were recorded for this clonotype. This chain joins TRBV10-3 and TRBJ2-5, with D maybe TRBD1 (6 bases). CDR3 length: 14 residues. Germline lookup yields CDR1 ENHRY and CDR2 SYGVKD. V lost 6 bases and J 2 bases, leaving 13 bases between the germline ends. CDR3 protein: CAISPTGIQETQYF. CDR3 sequence (DNA): TGTGCCATCAGCCCCACAGGGATTCAAGAGACCCAGTACTTC.

The gene calls are TRBV29-1 and TRBJ1-1, with D uncertain. CDR1 and CDR2 (germline): SQVTM, ANQGSEA. V lost 7 bases and J lost 8, with 17 bases in between. The CDR3 loop spans 12 amino acids. CDR3 DNA: TGCAGCGCTGCGGCTTTCCGGGGAGAAGCTTTCTTT. Residues: CSAAAFRGEAFF.

The chain recombines TRBV11-2 with TRBJ2-1; unclear D gene. The CDR3 contains 13 residues. Trimming stripped 5 bases from V and 3 bases from J, with 8 bases between. CDR1 is SGHAT, CDR2 FQNNGV, per germline. CDR3 sequence (DNA): TGTGCCAGCAGCGCACCTTACTACAATGAGCAGTTCTTC. Translated, it gives CASSAPYYNEQFF.

This clonotype was picked up a small number of times. The chain carries TRBV11-2 and TRBJ2-5; D may be TRBD1 (6 bases). Between the trimmed V and J ends, which lost 2 bases and 2 bases, there was a span of 12 bases. The CDR3 spans 15 residues. Looked up from germline, CDR1 is SGHAT and CDR2 is FQNNGV. This CDR3 reads CASSLYTGSQETQYF. As DNA, the CDR3 is TGTGCCAGCAGCTTATATACAGGGTCTCAAGAGACCCAGTACTTC.

The rearrangement uses TRBV2 and TRBJ2-1; the match to TRBD1 covers 9 bases. This CDR3 has 16 residues. Looked up from germline, CDR1 is SNHLY and CDR2 is FYNNEI. Trimming cost V 7 bases and J 6 bases; bases outside gene matches: 13. The CDR3 protein is CASKILRTGEANEQFF. The CDR3 bases are TGTGCCAGCAAAATCTTAAGGACAGGGGAGGCCAATGAGCAGTTCTTC.

This clonotype has a handful of counts. The chain uses TRBV29-1 and TRBJ2-1, with D perhaps matching TRBD1 (5 bases). Trimming shortened V by 7 bases and J by 4 bases, and 11 bases separated the two germline ends. The CDR3 extends over 12 amino acids. Germline loops: CDR1 SQVTM, CDR2 ANQGSEA. CDR3 sequence (DNA): TGCAGCGCGGACACCGGATACAATGAGCAGTTCTTC. This encodes CSADTGYNEQFF.

The chain carries TRBV25-1 and TRBJ1-1; unclear D gene. This CDR3 is 13 amino acids long. The germline V gene has CDR1 MGHDK and CDR2 SYGVNS. Trimming took 2 bases from V and 4 from J, leaving 8 bases between them. DNA for the CDR3: TGTGCCAGCAGTGAAGGTTCCGGCACTGAAGCTTTCTTT. This encodes CASSEGSGTEAFF. Drawing the rest from reference TRBV25-1 and TRBJ1-1, the complete variable domain is EADIYQTPRYLVIGTGKKITLECSQTMGHDKMYWYQQDPGMELHLIHYSYGVNSTEKGDLSSESTVSRIRTEHFPLTLESARPSHTSQYLCASSEGSGTEAFFGQGTRLTVV.

In this sample, this clonotype turned up once. The chain couples TRBV19 to TRBJ1-1; TRBD1 aligns across 9 bases. The ends lost 11 bases at V and 3 bases at J; junction bases unmatched: 13. From germline, CDR1 is LNHDA and CDR2 SQIVND (reference sequence). The CDR3 runs to 15 residues. The CDR3 nucleotides read TGTGCCTCGATCAACAACAGGGGGCGCGACACTGAAGCTTTCTTT. As protein: CASINNRGRDTEAFF.

The chain combines TRBV6-2 or TRBV6-3 with TRBJ2-5; D might be TRBD2 (6 bases). The V end lost 7 bases, the J end lost 2 bases, and 11 bases lay between the germline ends. CDR3 length: 13 amino acids. Germline CDR1 MNHEY, CDR2 SVGEGT. CDR3 amino acids: CASMDYDQETQYF. In nucleotides, the CDR3 is TGTGCCAGCATGGACTACGATCAAGAGACCCAGTACTTC.

This chain connects TRBV4-3 to TRBJ2-3, with D possibly TRBD1 on 6 matching bases. V shed 0 bases and J shed 4 bases, with 11 bases lying between them. The CDR3 is 15 amino acids. Germline values: CDR1 LGHNA, CDR2 YSLEER. The CDR3 DNA reads TGCGCCAGCAGCCAAGAGCAGGGGCTTGCAGATACGCAGTATTTT. Its translation is CASSQEQGLADTQYF.

The chain is built from TRBV29-1 and TRBJ2-3; D is undetermined. V was trimmed by 3 bases and J by 5 bases, leaving 9 bases between them. The CDR3 has 12 residues. The V gene's germline CDR1 is SQVTM and CDR2 ANQGSEA. The CDR3 region has the DNA TGCAGCGTTGAGCCGTCAGGAGATACGCAGTATTTT. Translation gives CSVEPSGDTQYF.

In its sample, this clonotype was seen a few times. The J gene is TRBJ1-4, the V gene TRBV5-1, with D uncertain. The CDR3 length is 15 residues. V lost 4 bases, J lost 4 bases, and 14 bases lay in between. CDR1 is SGHRS and CDR2 is YFSETQ in the germline V gene. The CDR3 reads CASSRNGRNNEKLFF. The CDR3 DNA reads TGCGCCAGCAGCCGCAATGGACGGAATAATGAAAAACTGTTTTTT.

The V call is TRBV27, the J call TRBJ1-4; the D gene is possibly TRBD1 (6 bases). Germline lookup yields CDR1 MNHEY and CDR2 SMNVEV (reference sequence). The CDR3 spans 17 residues. The V and J ends lost 0 bases and 6 bases respectively, with 17 bases between them. In DNA form, the CDR3 reads TGTGCCAGCAGTTTATCTTCTCTCACAGGGCGGGATGAAAAACTGTTTTTT. This codes for CASSLSSLTGRDEKLFF.

V usage is TRBV9 and J usage is TRBJ2-5, with D possibly being TRBD1 or TRBD2 (6 bases each). The germline V gene encodes CDR1 SGDLS and CDR2 YYNGEE. With 5 bases removed from V and 2 bases from J, the gap between germline ends came to 19 bases. The CDR3 consists of 16 residues. This chain's CDR3 is CASSVLEGGTQETQYF. As DNA, the CDR3 is TGTGCCAGCAGTGTTTTGGAGGGGGGTACACAAGAGACCCAGTACTTC.

This clonotype was recorded a few times. The CDR3 DNA sequence: TGTGCCAGCTCACCTGAGACAGGGGGCGACTATGGCTACACCTTC. Its protein is CASSPETGGDYGYTF. The chain combines TRBV18 with TRBJ1-2; TRBD1 matches at 10 bases. The CDR3 length is 15 residues. The V and J ends lost 3 bases and 3 bases, in that order; junction bases with no gene match: 4. CDR1 is KGHSH and CDR2 is LQKENI in the germline V gene.

The sample holds a few counts of this clonotype. The J gene is TRBJ2-3, the V gene TRBV4-2; TRBD1 aligns across 9 bases. Losses at the gene ends were 0 bases for V and 6 bases for J; bases not matched to a gene: 7. The CDR3 has 16 amino acids. Germline lookup yields CDR1 LGHNA and CDR2 YNFKEQ. Here the CDR3 reads CASSQDEQGAIDTQYF. As DNA, the CDR3 is TGTGCCAGCAGCCAAGATGAACAGGGGGCGATCGATACGCAGTATTTT.

This rearrangement joins TRBV7-2 to TRBJ2-5; D perhaps matches TRBD1 (6 bases). The tail of the sequence fits TRBJ2-7 better, so the J call may be wrong. The CDR3 totals 12 residues. Per germline, CDR1 SGHTA and CDR2 FQGNSA. The CDR3 DNA sequence: TGTGCCAGCAGCCCCCACAGGGTCGAGCAGTACTTC. It codes for CASSPHRVEQYF.

The chain uses TRBV20-1 and TRBJ2-3, with 7 nucleotides matching TRBD1. The germline gives CDR1 DFQATT, CDR2 SNEGSKA (reference sequence). The CDR3 runs 14 residues. V dropped 5 bases and J dropped 4; count of bases not matched to a gene: 9. Here the CDR3 reads CSAHRQGQADTQYF. CDR3 coding DNA: TGCAGTGCTCATCGACAGGGTCAGGCAGATACGCAGTATTTT.

A note on this clonotype: The germline gene is not matched at one end of the junction; a read error may be the cause. The chain combines TRBV9 with TRBJ1-6; unclear D gene. This CDR3 contains 14 residues. Germline CDR1 reads SGDLS; CDR2 reads YYNGEE. The CDR3 DNA reads TGTGCCAGCAGCGTAGACCACGGAAATTCACTCCTCCACTTT. Translation gives CASSVDHGNSLLHF.

This rearrangement joins TRBV20-1 to TRBJ2-4; 10 bases agree with TRBD2. The J call may be mistaken, given a closer DNA end match to TRBJ2-7. The CDR3 is 13 residues long. CDR1 and CDR2 (germline): DFQATT, SNEGSKA (reference sequence). CDR3 nucleotides: TGCAGTGTTAACGGGACTAGCGCCTACGAGCAGTACTTC. Translation gives CSVNGTSAYEQYF.